This TCR beta chain was captured in a study of T cells in Graves' hyperthyroidism and ophthalmopathy. Study-wide points: Ophthalmopathy, as predicted by the model, came a median roughly 6.5 months after the prediction.

With regard to this clonotype: Its antigen is unidentified.

Ophthalmopathy patients had moderate-to-severe active disease, CAS ≥3, NOSPECS ≥4, and disease duration under 3 months. Uncontrolled infection, other autoimmune disease, pregnancy or lactation disqualified patients from enrolment. Orbital computed tomography and thyroid ultrasound, together with serum TRAb and thyroxine and clinical symptoms, were used for diagnoses. Germline lookup yields CDR1 GTSNPN and CDR2 SVGIG (reference sequence). The CDR3 runs 11 residues. V gave up 8 bases and J gave up 3 bases, with 11 bases separating them. RNA transcripts yielded amplified TCR beta CDR3 regions. During a first-round RT-PCR of the TCR CDR3, the HTBI primer set was used. TCRdb redid the calling of the multiplex PCR reads with MiXCR, one entry per CDR3 protein. This table holds roughly 350,000 distinct CDR3 sequences, approximately 15% found once.

Sequencing was done on a sample of blood. The sequence was obtained from a woman younger than 45 with Graves' ophthalmopathy. This chain joins TRBV30 and TRBJ2-7, with D unresolved. CDR3 nucleotides: TGTGCCGGAACGGACGGCTACGAGCAGTACTTC. Protein: CAGTDGYEQYF.